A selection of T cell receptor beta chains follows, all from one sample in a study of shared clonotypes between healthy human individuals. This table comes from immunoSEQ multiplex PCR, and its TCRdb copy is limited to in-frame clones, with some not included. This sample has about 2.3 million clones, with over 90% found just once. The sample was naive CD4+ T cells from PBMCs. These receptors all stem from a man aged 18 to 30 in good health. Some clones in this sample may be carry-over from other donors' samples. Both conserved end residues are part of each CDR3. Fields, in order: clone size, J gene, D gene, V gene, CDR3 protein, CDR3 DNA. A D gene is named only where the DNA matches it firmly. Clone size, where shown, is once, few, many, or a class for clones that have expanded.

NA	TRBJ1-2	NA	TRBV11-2	CASSLVGTAYGYTF	TGTGCCAGCAGCTTAGTAGGGACCGCGTATGGCTACACCTTC
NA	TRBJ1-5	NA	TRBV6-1	CASSEDWKGPQHF	TGTGCCAGCAGTGAAGATTGGAAGGGGCCCCAGCATTTT
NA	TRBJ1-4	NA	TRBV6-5	CASTSNEKLFF	TGTGCCAGCACCTCTAATGAAAAACTGTTTTTT
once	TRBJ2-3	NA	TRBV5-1	CASSLAFPQGADTQYF	TGCGCCAGCAGCTTGGCCTTTCCCCAGGGTGCAGATACGCAGTATTTT
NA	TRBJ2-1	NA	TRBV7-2	CASSLEAAEKQFF	TGTGCCAGCAGCTTAGAAGCGGCAGAAAAGCAGTTCTTC
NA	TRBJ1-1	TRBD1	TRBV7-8	CASSTRGTGNTEAFF	TGTGCCAGCAGCACTAGAGGGACAGGGAACACTGAAGCTTTCTTT
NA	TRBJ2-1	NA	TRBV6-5	CASSSLLLAKQFF	TGTGCCAGCAGTTCCCTCCTCCTAGCGAAGCAGTTCTTC
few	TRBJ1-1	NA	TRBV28	CASLQGNTEAFF	TGTGCCAGCCTACAGGGGAACACTGAAGCTTTCTTT
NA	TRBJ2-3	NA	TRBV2	CASSVGASTDTQYF	TGTGCCAGCAGTGTGGGGGCAAGCACAGATACGCAGTATTTT
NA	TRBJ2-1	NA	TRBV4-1	CASSQRTARSEQFF	TGCGCCAGCAGCCAGAGGACAGCCCGATCTGAGCAGTTCTTC
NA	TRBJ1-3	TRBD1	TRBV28	CASSRGTVSGNTIYF	TGTGCCAGCAGTCGCGGGACAGTTTCCGGAAACACCATATATTTT
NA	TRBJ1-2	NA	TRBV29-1	CSVEWEYGYTF	TGCAGCGTTGAGTGGGAATATGGCTACACCTTC
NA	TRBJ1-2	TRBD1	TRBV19	CASSMAGGLSYGYTF	TGTGCCAGTAGTATGGCAGGGGGCTTGAGTTATGGCTACACCTTC
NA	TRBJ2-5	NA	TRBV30	CAWSDGVAETQYF	TGTGCCTGGAGTGATGGGGTTGCAGAGACCCAGTACTTC
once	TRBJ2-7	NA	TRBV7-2	CASSLGPPTSYEQYF	TGTGCCAGCAGCTTAGGCCCCCCGACCTCCTACGAGCAGTACTTC
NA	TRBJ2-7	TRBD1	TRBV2	CASSTGTGGEQYF	TGTGCCAGCAGCACCGGGACAGGGGGCGAGCAGTACTTC
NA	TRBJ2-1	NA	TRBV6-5	CASSYRKGGGDEQFF	TGTGCCAGCAGTTATAGGAAGGGGGGAGGGGATGAGCAGTTCTTC
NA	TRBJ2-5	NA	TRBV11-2	CASSLSLGRTETQYF	TGTGCCAGCAGCTTGTCTTTGGGGAGGACGGAGACCCAGTACTTC
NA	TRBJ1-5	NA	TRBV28	CASSLNSGWYQPQHF	TGTGCCAGCAGTTTAAATTCAGGGTGGTATCAGCCCCAGCATTTT
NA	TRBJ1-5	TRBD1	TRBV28	CASSFGGQGVHQPQHF	TGTGCCAGCAGTTTCGGGGGACAGGGGGTTCATCAGCCCCAGCATTTT
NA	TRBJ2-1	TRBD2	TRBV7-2	CASSLAVSRLAGDGEQFF	TGTGCCAGCAGCTTAGCCGTGTCTCGGCTAGCGGGAGACGGGGAGCAGTTCTTC
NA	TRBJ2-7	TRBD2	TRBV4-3	CASSQARTSVAYEQYF	TGCGCCAGCAGCCAAGCCAGGACTAGCGTTGCCTACGAGCAGTACTTC
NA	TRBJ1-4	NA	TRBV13	CASSLGVTNEKLFF	TGTGCCAGCAGCTTGGGGGTAACTAATGAAAAACTGTTTTTT
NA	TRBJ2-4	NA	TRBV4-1	CASSQVGNLAKNIQYF	TGCGCCAGCAGCCAAGTAGGCAATTTAGCCAAAAACATTCAGTACTTC
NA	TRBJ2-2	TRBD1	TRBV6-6	CASSKGTGGAGELFF	TGTGCCAGCAGTAAAGGGACAGGGGGAGCCGGGGAGCTGTTTTTT
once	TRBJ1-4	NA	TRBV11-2	CASSSARPRREKLFF	TGTGCCAGCAGCTCAGCCCGCCCCAGGAGGGAAAAACTGTTTTTT
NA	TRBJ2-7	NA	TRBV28	CASSLAGGGYEQYF	TGTGCCAGCAGTTTGGCGGGTGGGGGCTACGAGCAGTACTTC
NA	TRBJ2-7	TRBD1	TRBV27	CASSPSGTGGYEQYF	TGTGCCAGCAGTCCATCCGGGACAGGGGGATACGAGCAGTACTTC
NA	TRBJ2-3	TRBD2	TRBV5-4	CASSFPYGGRAGVTDTQYF	TGTGCCAGCAGCTTTCCCTATGGCGGGAGGGCCGGGGTAACAGATACGCAGTATTTT
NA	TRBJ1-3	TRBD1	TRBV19	CASTGGHSGNTIYF	TGTGCCAGTACAGGGGGCCACTCTGGAAACACCATATATTTT
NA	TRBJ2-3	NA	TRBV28	CASSTAAGSSDTQYF	TGTGCCAGCAGTACTGCCGCGGGGTCCTCAGATACGCAGTATTTT
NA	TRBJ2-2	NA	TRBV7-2	CASSLRSGAGELFF	TGTGCCAGCAGCTTACGGTCAGGGGCCGGGGAGCTGTTTTTT
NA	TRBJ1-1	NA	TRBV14	CASSPGYGAFF	TGTGCCAGCAGCCCAGGGTATGGAGCTTTCTTT
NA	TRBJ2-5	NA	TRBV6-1	CAAVSYQETQYF	TGTGCAGCAGTCTCGTACCAAGAGACCCAGTACTTC
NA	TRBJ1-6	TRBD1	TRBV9	CASSADRGPPLHF	TGTGCCAGCAGCGCCGACAGGGGGCCACCCCTCCACTTT
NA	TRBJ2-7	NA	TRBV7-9	CASSLLQGTEQYF	TGTGCCAGCAGCTTACTTCAGGGGACCGAGCAGTACTTC
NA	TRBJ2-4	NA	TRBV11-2	CASSLFSPPDIQYF	TGTGCCAGCAGCTTATTTTCTCCCCCCGACATTCAGTACTTC
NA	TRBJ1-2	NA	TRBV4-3	CASSQATGIPNYGYTF	TGCGCCAGCAGCCAAGCTACAGGGATACCGAACTATGGCTACACCTTC
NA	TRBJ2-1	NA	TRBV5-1	CASSETPGNEQFF	TGCGCCAGCAGTGAGACTCCGGGGAATGAGCAGTTCTTC
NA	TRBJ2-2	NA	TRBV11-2	CASSLVWQPNTGELFF	TGTGCCAGCAGCTTAGTTTGGCAGCCGAACACCGGGGAGCTGTTTTTT
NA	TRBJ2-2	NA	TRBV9	CASSPWGTPAGELFF	TGTGCCAGCAGCCCATGGGGTACCCCCGCCGGGGAGCTGTTTTTT
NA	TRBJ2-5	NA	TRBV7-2	CASSLEGLASQYF	TGTGCCAGCAGCTTAGAGGGTTTAGCGTCCCAGTACTTC
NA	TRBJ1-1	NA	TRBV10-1	CASSMGQGTEAFF	TGCGCCAGCAGTATGGGGCAGGGCACTGAAGCTTTCTTT
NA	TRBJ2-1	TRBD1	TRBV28	CASSRQGFGYNEQFF	TGTGCCAGCAGTCGACAGGGGTTCGGATACAATGAGCAGTTCTTC
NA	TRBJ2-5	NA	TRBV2	CASSGVQPQETQYF	TGTGCCAGCAGTGGAGTACAGCCCCAAGAGACCCAGTACTTC